This TCR beta chain was documented in a study of cytomegalovirus exposure and HLA in healthy donors. General study results and limits: A few chains tied to CMV proved CMV antigen-specific in vitro. The later analysis indicated that the majority of CMV-associated TCR beta chains appeared HLA-restricted.

Trimming removed 2 bases at V and 3 bases at J, with 8 bases between. This CDR3 comprises 13 residues. From germline, CDR1 is WSHSY and CDR2 SAAADI. Concerning this clone: Its antigen is undetermined.

Primers: 60 Vbeta forward and 13 Jbeta reverse. Clones were read by immunoSEQ multiplex PCR, and TCRdb kept only the in-frame ones, dropping some. This sample yields about 89,000 clones, of which around 83% are seen a single time; 3% to 4.5% belongs to the top ten. This chain connects TRBV10-2 to TRBJ2-7; no definite D call. Sequencing was carried out using PBMCs. This clonotype was obtained from a female donor in good health and CMV-seropositive. The CDR3: CASSEGRRYEQYF. In nucleotides, the CDR3 is TGCGCCAGCAGTGAGGGCAGGCGCTACGAGCAGTACTTC.